The following is a T cell receptor (beta chain) sequence with its context. The antigen is undetermined. This specimen belongs to a study of cytomegalovirus exposure and HLA in healthy donors. The study's findings and limits: A later analysis linked roughly 17,000 TCR beta sequences to HLA alleles at 0.05 false discovery rate. Within the data, a cluster of highly shared sequence variants was likely a sequencing artifact.

V lost 4 bases, J lost 4 bases, and 8 bases stayed unmatched. CDR3 size: 16 residues. In germline, CDR1 is SGHDN, CDR2 FVKESK. Use of 60 Vbeta and 13 Jbeta primers characterized the PCR. TCRdb's copy holds only in-frame clones and misses some; the assay was immunoSEQ multiplex PCR. The table shows 89,000 or so clones, with about three quarters occurring only once. The V and J genes are TRBV14 and TRBJ1-1; 11 bases match TRBD1. Sequences were obtained from PBMCs. This receptor was identified in a boy between 10 and 17 years old in good health and CMV-seronegative. The CDR3 bases are TGTGCCAGCAGCCTCAACCGCGGACAGGGGGCCACTGAAGCTTTCTTT. Protein sequence: CASSLNRGQGATEAFF.